A selection of T cell receptor beta chains follows, all from one sample in a study of human T cells and chemical hapten exposure. One entry per CDR3 protein results from TCRdb running MiXCR on the RACE reads. This sample yields 85,000 or so distinct CDR3 sequences, of which about 10% are seen a single time; about 4% belongs to the top ten. The material sequenced was whole blood, taken in connection with sensitization to the hapten diphenylcyclopropenone (DPC). The receptors stem from a woman aged 45-59 years with alopecia areata. Some clones in this sample may be carry-over from other donors' samples. Both conserved end residues are trimmed from each CDR3.

V	J	CDR3
TRBV7-2	TRBJ2-5	ASSLVRAGAQETQY
TRBV10-3	TRBJ1-1	AIREGQTQAF
TRBV2	TRBJ2-1	ASAVGGNEQF
TRBV18	TRBJ2-7	ASSSHPASFEQY
TRBV19	TRBJ2-1	ASSIGGSGYNEQF
TRBV12-3/TRBV12-4	TRBJ2-4	ASSLALRGTLAKNIQY
TRBV6-1	TRBJ2-7	ASSEAWRTHYEQY
TRBV2	TRBJ2-1	ASRKQGIAGRYNEQF
TRBV7-7	TRBJ2-3	ASSLGDTTDTQY
TRBV18	TRBJ1-5	ASSRTGGGQPQH
TRBV6-2/TRBV6-3	TRBJ2-3	ASSPPAGGAAQY
TRBV29-1	TRBJ2-3	SVSYDRGRTDTQY
TRBV20-1	TRBJ2-2	SARGGTGNTGELF
TRBV5-1	TRBJ2-5	ASSPQGQGGETQY
TRBV10-3	TRBJ2-3	AISDGGTDTQY
TRBV7-9	TRBJ2-7	ASSSAREQY
TRBV21-1	TRBJ1-3	ASTQGAGVGNTIY